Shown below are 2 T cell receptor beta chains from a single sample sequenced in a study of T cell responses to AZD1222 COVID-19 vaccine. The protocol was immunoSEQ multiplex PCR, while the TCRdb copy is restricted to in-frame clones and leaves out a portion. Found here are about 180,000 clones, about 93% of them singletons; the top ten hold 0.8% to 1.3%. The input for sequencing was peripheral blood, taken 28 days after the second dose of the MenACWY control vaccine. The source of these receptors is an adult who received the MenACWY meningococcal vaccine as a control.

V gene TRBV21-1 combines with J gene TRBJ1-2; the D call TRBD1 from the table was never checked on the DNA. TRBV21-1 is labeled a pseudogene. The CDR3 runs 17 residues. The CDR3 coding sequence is TGTGCCAGCAGCTCGCCGGGACAGGACAACACTAACTATGGCTACACCTTC. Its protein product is CASSSPGQDNTNYGYTF.

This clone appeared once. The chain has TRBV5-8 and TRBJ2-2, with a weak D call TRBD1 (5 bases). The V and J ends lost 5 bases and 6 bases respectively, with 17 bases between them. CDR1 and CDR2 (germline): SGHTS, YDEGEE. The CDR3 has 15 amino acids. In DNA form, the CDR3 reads TGTGCCAGCAGGCACAATAAGGGGAATCCCGGGGAGCTGTTTTTT. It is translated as CASRHNKGNPGELFF.